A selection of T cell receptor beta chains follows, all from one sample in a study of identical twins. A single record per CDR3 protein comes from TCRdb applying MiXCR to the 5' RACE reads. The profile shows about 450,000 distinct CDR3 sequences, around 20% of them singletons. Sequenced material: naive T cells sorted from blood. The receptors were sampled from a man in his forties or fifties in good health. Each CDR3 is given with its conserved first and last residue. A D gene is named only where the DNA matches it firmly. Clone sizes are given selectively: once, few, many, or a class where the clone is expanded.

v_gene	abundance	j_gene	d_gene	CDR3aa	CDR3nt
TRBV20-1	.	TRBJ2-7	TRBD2	CSAGGLAGGGSYEQYF	TGCAGTGCCGGGGGCCTAGCGGGAGGAGGCTCCTACGAGCAGTACTTC
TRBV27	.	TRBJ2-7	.	CASSLSIVSAYEQYF	TGTGCCAGCAGTTTATCCATCGTTAGCGCGTACGAGCAGTACTTC
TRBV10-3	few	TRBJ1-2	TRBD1	CAISAPGQGHAGGYTF	TGTGCCATCAGTGCTCCGGGACAGGGGCATGCGGGTGGCTACACCTTC
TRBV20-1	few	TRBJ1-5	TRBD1	CSAGQGSQPQHF	TGCAGTGCTGGACAGGGGAGTCAGCCCCAGCATTTT
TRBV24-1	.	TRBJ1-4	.	CATAAGRNEKLFF	TGTGCCACGGCGGCAGGTCGAAATGAAAAACTGTTTTTT
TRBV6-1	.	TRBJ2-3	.	CASSPLGQRTDTQYF	TGTGCCAGCAGTCCCCTTGGACAGCGCACAGATACGCAGTATTTT
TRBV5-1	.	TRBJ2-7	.	CASSLAPGTTYEQYF	TGCGCCAGCAGCTTGGCACCCGGGACAACGTACGAGCAGTACTTC
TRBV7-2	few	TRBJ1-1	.	CASSLVGGADTEAFF	TGTGCCAGCAGCTTAGTTGGGGGTGCGGACACTGAAGCTTTCTTT
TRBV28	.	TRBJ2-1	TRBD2	CASSHPGAGSYNEQFF	TGTGCCAGCAGTCACCCCGGAGCGGGGAGTTACAATGAGCAGTTCTTC
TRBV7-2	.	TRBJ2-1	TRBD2	CASSLELAGGREQFF	TGTGCCAGCAGCTTAGAACTAGCGGGGGGGCGCGAGCAGTTCTTC
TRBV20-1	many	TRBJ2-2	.	CSALGVNTGELFF	TGCAGTGCTTTAGGGGTGAACACCGGGGAGCTGTTTTTT
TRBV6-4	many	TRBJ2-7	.	CASRARQAVSYEQYF	TGTGCCAGCAGAGCCCGACAAGCAGTTTCCTACGAGCAGTACTTC
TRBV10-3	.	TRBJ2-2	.	CAITDNTGELFF	TGTGCCATCACTGATAACACCGGGGAGCTGTTTTTT
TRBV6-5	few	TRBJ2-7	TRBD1	CASSYYPGTVLFYEQYF	TGTGCCAGCAGTTACTACCCGGGGACAGTCCTCTTCTACGAGCAGTACTTC
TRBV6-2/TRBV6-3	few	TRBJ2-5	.	CASRTPHRSETQYF	TGTGCCAGCAGAACCCCCCACCGCTCCGAGACCCAGTACTTC
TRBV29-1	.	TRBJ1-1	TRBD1	CSVEGQGWKVYTEAFF	TGCAGCGTTGAGGGACAGGGGTGGAAGGTGTATACTGAAGCTTTCTTT
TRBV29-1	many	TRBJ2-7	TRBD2	CSVVTPGGEQYF	TGCAGCGTGGTTACCCCGGGGGGCGAGCAGTACTTC
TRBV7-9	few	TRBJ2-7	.	CASSLATNYEQYF	TGTGCCAGCAGCTTAGCGACTAACTACGAGCAGTACTTC
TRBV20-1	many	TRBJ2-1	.	CSATAAYNEQFF	TGCAGTGCTACTGCGGCGTACAATGAGCAGTTCTTC
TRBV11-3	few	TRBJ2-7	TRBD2	CASSMGGLAGDEQYF	TGTGCCAGCTCGATGGGTGGCCTAGCGGGAGACGAGCAGTACTTC
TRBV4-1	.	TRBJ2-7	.	CASSQWEAYEQYF	TGCGCCAGCAGCCAATGGGAAGCCTACGAGCAGTACTTC
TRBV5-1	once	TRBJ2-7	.	CASSNPRPPYEQYF	TGCGCCAGCAGCAACCCTAGGCCCCCCTACGAGCAGTACTTC
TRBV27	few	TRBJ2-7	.	CASSFAGPPYEQYF	TGTGCCAGCAGTTTTGCCGGGCCTCCCTACGAGCAGTACTTC
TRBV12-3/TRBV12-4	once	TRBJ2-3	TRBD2	CASSFTSASTDTQYF	TGTGCCAGCAGTTTTACTAGCGCAAGCACAGATACGCAGTATTTT
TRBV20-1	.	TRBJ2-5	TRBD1	CSVKGQGGETQYF	TGCAGTGTTAAGGGACAGGGTGGGGAGACCCAGTACTTC
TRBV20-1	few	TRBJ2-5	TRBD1	CSARVGSGGAGTSGTQYF	TGCAGTGCTAGAGTCGGGTCAGGGGGCGCTGGAACCTCAGGGACCCAGTACTTC
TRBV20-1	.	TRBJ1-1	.	CSARGVRWTEAFF	TGCAGTGCTAGAGGTGTGAGGTGGACTGAAGCTTTCTTT
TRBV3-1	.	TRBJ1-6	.	CASSQVWASSYNSPLHF	TGTGCCAGCAGCCAAGTGTGGGCAAGCTCCTATAATTCACCCCTCCACTTT
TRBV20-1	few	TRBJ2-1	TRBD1	CSATSRDRGSYEQFF	TGCAGTGCTACCAGCCGGGACAGGGGTTCATATGAGCAGTTCTTC
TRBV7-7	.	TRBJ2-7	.	CASSLGTDFEQSF	TGTGCTAGCAGCTTAGGAACAGACTTCGAGCAGTCCTTC
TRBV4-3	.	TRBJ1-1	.	CASSPGWLLGTEAFF	TGCGCCAGCAGCCCGGGTTGGCTCTTGGGCACTGAAGCTTTCTTT
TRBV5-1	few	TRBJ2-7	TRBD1	CASSSVGTVLYEQYF	TGCGCCAGCAGCTCCGTCGGGACAGTTCTCTACGAGCAGTACTTC
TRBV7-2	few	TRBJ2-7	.	CASSSIDTGYYEQYF	TGTGCCAGCAGCTCCATCGACACAGGGTACTACGAGCAGTACTTC
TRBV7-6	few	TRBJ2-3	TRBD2	CASQRLAEVPDTQYF	TGTGCCAGCCAGAGACTAGCGGAGGTCCCAGATACGCAGTATTTT
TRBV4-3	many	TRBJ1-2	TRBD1	CASSWDSLNYGYTF	TGCGCCAGCAGTTGGGACAGCCTGAACTATGGCTACACCTTC
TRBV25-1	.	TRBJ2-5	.	CASSAASQETQYF	TGTGCCAGCAGTGCGGCCTCACAAGAGACCCAGTACTTC
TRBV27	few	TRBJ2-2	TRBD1	CASRTGGARNTGELFF	TGTGCCAGCAGAACAGGGGGCGCGCGGAACACCGGGGAGCTGTTTTTT
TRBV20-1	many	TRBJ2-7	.	CSVKRQREQYF	TGCAGTGTAAAGCGCCAGCGGGAGCAGTACTTC
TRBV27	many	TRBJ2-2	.	CASSPLIRGGELFF	TGTGCCAGCAGTCCTCTCATCCGGGGCGGGGAGCTGTTTTTT
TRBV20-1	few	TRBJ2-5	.	CSAPGRNQETQYF	TGCAGTGCACCGGGACGGAACCAAGAGACCCAGTACTTC
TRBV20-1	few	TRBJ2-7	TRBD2	CSATGTSGGVDEQYF	TGCAGTGCAACCGGGACTAGCGGGGGGGTAGACGAGCAGTACTTC
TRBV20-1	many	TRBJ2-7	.	CSARDASSYEQYF	TGCAGTGCTAGAGATGCCAGTTCCTACGAGCAGTACTTC